The present entry profiles one TCR beta chain with its context. Antigen unknown. The data were obtained in a study of shared clonotypes between healthy human individuals. Whole-study results and caveats: The represented genetic and exposure-history diversity was limited by the small number of donors.

DNA from unsorted PBMC was sequenced on ten immunoSEQ deep assay plates. The data were produced by immunoSEQ multiplex PCR, yet TCRdb's version contains in-frame clones alone and is incomplete. The sample consists of some 500,000 clones, around 80% of them appearing once. The CDR3 is made up of 15 amino acids. V lost 4 bases and J lost 0, with 13 bases in between. Germline lookup yields CDR1 MGHDK and CDR2 SYGVNS. Healthy and HIV-negative, the adult donors had no recent acute infections or vaccinations. What was sequenced was PBMCs. This clonotype was sampled from a woman aged 40 to 50 in good health. Some clones in this sample may be carry-over from other donors' samples. The chain has TRBV25-1 and TRBJ2-7; the D is unclear. Here the CDR3 DNA reads TGTGCCAGCAGTGGACCGCTACCAAACTCCTACGAGCAGTACTTC. This codes for CASSGPLPNSYEQYF.